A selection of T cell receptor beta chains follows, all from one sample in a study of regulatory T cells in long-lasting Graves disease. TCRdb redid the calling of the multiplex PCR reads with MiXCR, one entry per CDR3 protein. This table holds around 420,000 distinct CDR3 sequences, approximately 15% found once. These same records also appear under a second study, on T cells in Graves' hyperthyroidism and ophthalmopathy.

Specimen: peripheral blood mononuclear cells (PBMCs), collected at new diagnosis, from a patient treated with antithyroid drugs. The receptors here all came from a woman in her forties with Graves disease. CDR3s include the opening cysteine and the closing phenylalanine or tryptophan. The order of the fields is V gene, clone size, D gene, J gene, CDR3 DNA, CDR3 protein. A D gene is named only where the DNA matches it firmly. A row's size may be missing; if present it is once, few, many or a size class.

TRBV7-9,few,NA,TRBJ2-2,TGTGCCAGCCGAGCAACGGGGCTCCCCACCGGGGAGCTGTTTTTT,CASRATGLPTGELFF
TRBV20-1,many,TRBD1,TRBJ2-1,TGCAGTGCTAGATGGGACAGACAGTACAATGAGCAGTTCTTC,CSARWDRQYNEQFF
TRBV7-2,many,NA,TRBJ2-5,TGTGCCAGCAGCTTAGCTGTGGGAGTTGGGTACCAAGAGACCCAGTACTTC,CASSLAVGVGYQETQYF
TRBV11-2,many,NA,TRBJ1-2,TGTGCCAGCAGCTTAGGAAGGGCTAACTATGGCTACACCTTC,CASSLGRANYGYTF
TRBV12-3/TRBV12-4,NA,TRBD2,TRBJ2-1,TGTGCCAGCACGAAACTAGCGGGAGGTGAGAATGAGCAGTTCTTC,CASTKLAGGENEQFF
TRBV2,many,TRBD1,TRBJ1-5,TGTGCCAGCAGTGAAGGACAGGGGCAGCCCCAGCATTTT,CASSEGQGQPQHF
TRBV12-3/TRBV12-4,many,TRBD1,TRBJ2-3,TGTGCCAGCAGCGGGACAGGGGGAGCAGATACGCAGTATTTT,CASSGTGGADTQYF
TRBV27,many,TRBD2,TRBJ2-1,TGTGCCAGCAGTTTGACTAGCGCGTCCTCCTACAATGAGCAGTTCTTC,CASSLTSASSYNEQFF
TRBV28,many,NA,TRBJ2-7,TGTGCCAGCAAAGCAGGACATAAGCAGTACTTC,CASKAGHKQYF
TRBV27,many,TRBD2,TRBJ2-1,TGTGCCAGCAGTTTATGGGGCGGGAGTAGACATGAGCAGTTCTTC,CASSLWGGSRHEQFF
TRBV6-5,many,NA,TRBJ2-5,TGTGCCAGCAGTTTGCCGGGGACCGACCAAGAGACCCAGTACTTC,CASSLPGTDQETQYF
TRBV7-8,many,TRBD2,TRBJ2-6,TGTGCCAGCAGCTTACCAGGGCTAGCGGGAGTGTCTGGGGCCAACGTCCTGACTTTC,CASSLPGLAGVSGANVLTF
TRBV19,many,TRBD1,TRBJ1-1,TGTGCCAGTACCAGGGGGCAGGTTGAAGCTTTCTTT,CASTRGQVEAFF
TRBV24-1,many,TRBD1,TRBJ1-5,TGTGCCACCAGTGATACATCGGGTCAGGGGGGACCTTATAGCAATCAGCCCCAGCATTTT,CATSDTSGQGGPYSNQPQHF
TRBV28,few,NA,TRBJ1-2,TGTGCCAGCAGTTCAACGGGGATAGAACTCGGGAACTATGGCTACACCTTC,CASSSTGIELGNYGYTF
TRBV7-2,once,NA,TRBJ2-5,TGTGCCAGCAGCTTAGAACAGGGACCGTTCGTTCAAGAGACCCAGTACTTC,CASSLEQGPFVQETQYF
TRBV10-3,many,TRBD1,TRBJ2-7,TGTGCCATCAGTGAAGCTCGGACAGGCGGCTACTACGAGCAGTACTTC,CAISEARTGGYYEQYF
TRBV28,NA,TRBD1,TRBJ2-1,TGTGCCAGCAGTGGCGGACAGGGGGTCTACAATGAGCAGTTCTTC,CASSGGQGVYNEQFF
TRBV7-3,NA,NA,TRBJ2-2,TGTGCCAGCAGACCCCTGGCAGGCACCGGGGAGCCGTTTTTT,CASRPLAGTGEPFF
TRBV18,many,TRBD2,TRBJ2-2,TGTGCCAGCTCACTACTACTAGCGCGTCTGCACACCGGGGAGCTGTTTTTT,CASSLLLARLHTGELFF
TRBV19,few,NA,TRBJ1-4,TGTGCCAGTAGTATATCGGCGGGAGTACTGCTGTTTTTT,CASSISAGVLLFF
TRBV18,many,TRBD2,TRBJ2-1,TGTGCCAGCTCACCCTTCGGGACTAGCGGATATGAGCAGTTCTTC,CASSPFGTSGYEQFF
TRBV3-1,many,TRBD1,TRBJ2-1,TGTGCCAGCAGCCGTACAGGGGAAGACTCCTACAATGAGCAGTTCTTC,CASSRTGEDSYNEQFF
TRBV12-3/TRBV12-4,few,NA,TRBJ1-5,TGTGCCAGCACCCTAGGGACCTCTAATCAGCCCCAGCATTTT,CASTLGTSNQPQHF
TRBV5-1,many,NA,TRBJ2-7,TGCGCCAGCAGCTTGGTGTCGTCGGCGGACGTTCCCTACGAGCAGTACTTC,CASSLVSSADVPYEQYF
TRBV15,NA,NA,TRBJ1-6,TGTGCCACCAGCAGAGCCCGACAGGTTGGGTCACCCCTCCACTTT,CATSRARQVGSPLHF
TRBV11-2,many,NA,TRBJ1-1,TGTGCCAGCAGCCCGGGACACCGGAACACTGAAGCTTTCTTT,CASSPGHRNTEAFF
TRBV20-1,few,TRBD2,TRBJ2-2,TGCAGTGCTAGTCGGTCTAGCGGTAACACCGGGGAGCTGTTTTTT,CSASRSSGNTGELFF
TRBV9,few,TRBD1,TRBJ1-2,TGTGCCAGCAGAAGAACCGGGGACAGGGGGCTATGGCCGGGTGGCTACACCTTC,CASRRTGDRGLWPGGYTF